The T cell receptor (beta chain) under discussion was sequenced for a study of cytomegalovirus exposure and HLA in healthy donors. Though probably carrying unrecorded immune exposures, donors were nominally healthy at sampling. In regard to this clone: Its target is not known.

The CDR3 is 18 residues long. The V gene's germline CDR1 is SGHTA and CDR2 FQGNSA. J was trimmed by 0 bases and V by 2 bases; bases with no gene match: 12. The PCR used 60 Vbeta and 13 Jbeta primers. The data were produced by immunoSEQ multiplex PCR, yet TCRdb's version contains in-frame clones alone and is incomplete. This sample yields 98,000 or so clones, of which 78% are seen a single time; roughly 1.8% belongs to the top ten. Findings and limits, study-wide: It was reported that the classifier diagnosed cytomegalovirus status with high specificity and sensitivity in both the original and validation cohorts. Analysis performed later showed TCR beta chains linked to HLA being more clonally expanded than equally common others.

The genes are TRBV7-2 and TRBJ2-7, with TRBD2 matching over 8 bases. The material sequenced was PBMCs. This sequence was found in a woman in her forties in good health and CMV-seronegative. CDR3 loop: CASSLLASRAGDSYEQYF. The CDR3 nucleotides read TGTGCCAGCAGCTTACTCGCCTCTCGAGCGGGGGACTCCTACGAGCAGTACTTC.